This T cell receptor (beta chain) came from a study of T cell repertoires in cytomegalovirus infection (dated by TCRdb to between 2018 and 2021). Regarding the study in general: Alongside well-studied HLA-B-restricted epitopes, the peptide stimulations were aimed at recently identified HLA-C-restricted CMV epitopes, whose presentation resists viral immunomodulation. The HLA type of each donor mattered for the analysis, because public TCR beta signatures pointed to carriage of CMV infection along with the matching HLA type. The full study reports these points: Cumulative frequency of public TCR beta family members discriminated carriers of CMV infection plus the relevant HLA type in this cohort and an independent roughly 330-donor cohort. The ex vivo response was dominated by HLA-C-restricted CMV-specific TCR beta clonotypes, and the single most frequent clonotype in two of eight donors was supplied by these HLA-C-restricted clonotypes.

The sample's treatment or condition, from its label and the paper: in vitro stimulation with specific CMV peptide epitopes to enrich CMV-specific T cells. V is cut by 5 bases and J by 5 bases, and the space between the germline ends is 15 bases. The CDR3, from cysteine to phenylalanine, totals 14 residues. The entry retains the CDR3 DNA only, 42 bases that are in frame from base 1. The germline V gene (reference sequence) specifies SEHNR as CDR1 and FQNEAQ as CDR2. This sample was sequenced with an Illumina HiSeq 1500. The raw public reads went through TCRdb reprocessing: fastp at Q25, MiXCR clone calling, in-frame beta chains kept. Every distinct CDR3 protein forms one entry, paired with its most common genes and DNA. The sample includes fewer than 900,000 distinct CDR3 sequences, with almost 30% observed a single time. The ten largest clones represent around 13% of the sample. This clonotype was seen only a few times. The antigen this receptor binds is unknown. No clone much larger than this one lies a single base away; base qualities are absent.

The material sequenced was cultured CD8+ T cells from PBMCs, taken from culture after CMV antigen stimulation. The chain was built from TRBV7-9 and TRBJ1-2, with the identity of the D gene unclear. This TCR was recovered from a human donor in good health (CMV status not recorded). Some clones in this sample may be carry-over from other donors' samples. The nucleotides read TGTGCCAGCAGCCGTCCAGGCGCCCAGTATGGCTACACCTTC. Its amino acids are CASSRPGAQYGYTF.